These 11 T cell receptor beta chains were all obtained from the same sample, sequenced in a study of T-cell reconstitution after alpha-beta-depleted transplantation in children. Unique molecular identifiers were used to barcode this TCRbeta library. TCRdb fed the PCR reads into MiXCR, producing one record per CDR3 protein. The table lists about 610,000 distinct CDR3 sequences, 25% to 30% of them singletons. Sample: PBMCs, taken before TCRalphabeta/CD19-depleted stem cell transplant. The receptors were sampled from a boy in the first two years of life with Wiskott-Aldrich syndrome, due to receive a stem cell transplant.

There are a few counts of this clonotype. This rearrangement joins TRBV5-1 to TRBJ2-7; 11 positions match TRBD2. With V trimmed by 4 bases and J by 0 bases, 3 bases remained unmatched. CDR3 length: 15 amino acids. Germline V gives CDR1 SGHRS, CDR2 YFSETQ. CDR3 sequence reads: CASSIGLAGSYEQYF. CDR3 sequence (DNA): TGCGCCAGCAGCATAGGACTAGCGGGCTCCTACGAGCAGTACTTC.

In this sample, this clonotype turned up a few times. The CDR3: CASSSTSGVRDTQYF. CDR3 sequence (DNA): TGTGCCAGCTCATCGACTAGCGGAGTTCGGGATACGCAGTATTTT. The chain combines TRBV18 with TRBJ2-3, with 9 bases identical to TRBD2. V was pared by 5 bases and J by 6 bases, with 9 bases of the junction left unmatched. CDR1 is KGHSH and CDR2 is LQKENI in the germline V gene. The CDR3 length is 15 residues.

V gene TRBV5-1 combines with J gene TRBJ2-1; perhaps TRBD2 as D (5 bases). The CDR3 has 13 residues. Germline V gene lookup returns CDR1 SGHRS and CDR2 YFSETQ. The V gene lost 2 bases and the J gene lost 7 bases, with 10 bases spanning the gap. The DNA of the CDR3 is TGCGCCAGCAGCTTAACGGGGATGAATGAGCAGTTCTTC. Residues: CASSLTGMNEQFF.

This chain links TRBV20-1 with TRBJ2-1; 8 nucleotides agree with TRBD2. The CDR3 runs 15 residues. V lost 7 bases, J lost 0 bases, and 8 bases stayed unmatched. Germline V gives CDR1 DFQATT, CDR2 SNEGSKA (reference sequence). CDR3 protein: CSGLSGTTSYNEQFF. In nucleotides, the CDR3 is TGCAGTGGACTTAGCGGGACTACCTCCTACAATGAGCAGTTCTTC.

Only a few counts were recorded for this clonotype. V is TRBV5-1 and J is TRBJ2-5; 8 nucleotides agree with TRBD1. CDR1 is SGHRS and CDR2 is YFSETQ in the germline V gene. This CDR3 is 16 amino acids long. V gave up 1 base and J gave up 4 bases; unmatched junction bases: 9. CDR3 DNA: TGCGCCAGCAGCTTGTTATGGACAGGGAAAGGAGAGACCCAGTACTTC. Its translation is CASSLLWTGKGETQYF.

This clonotype was found a few times. The J gene is TRBJ2-5, the V gene TRBV29-1; D is unclear. The CDR3 spans 12 residues. CDR1 and CDR2 (germline): SQVTM, ANQGSEA. V dropped 7 bases and J dropped 1 base, with 10 bases sitting between them. CDR3 amino acids: CSASRSQETQYF. In DNA form, the CDR3 reads TGCAGCGCGAGTCGTAGCCAAGAGACCCAGTACTTC.

This clonotype was detected only a few times. The chain carries TRBV5-1 and TRBJ2-1, with TRBD2 matching over 9 bases. The germline CDR1 and CDR2 sequences are SGHRS and YFSETQ. V was clipped by 5 bases and J by 0 bases; unmatched bases: 3. The CDR3 sequence is 15 residues long. The CDR3 nucleotides are TGCGCCAGCAGGCGGGAGGGAACCTCCTACAATGAGCAGTTCTTC. Protein sequence: CASRREGTSYNEQFF.

V usage is TRBV5-1 and J usage is TRBJ2-6; no clear D gene. CDR3 length equals 15 residues. Deletions cut 1 base from V and 2 bases from J, with 7 bases between. In germline, CDR1 is SGHRS, CDR2 YFSETQ. CDR3 sequence reads: CASSLKGPGANVLTF. CDR3 nucleotide sequence: TGCGCCAGCAGCTTGAAAGGGCCTGGGGCCAACGTCCTGACTTTC.

This clonotype has a handful of counts. The V and J genes are TRBV29-1 and TRBJ1-1; D gene uncertain. The germline gives CDR1 SQVTM, CDR2 ANQGSEA. The length of the CDR3 is 13 residues. The V and J ends lost 6 bases and 0 bases respectively, with 11 bases between them. DNA for the CDR3: TGCAGCGTGGGAAACCTAATGAACACTGAAGCTTTCTTT. Amino acid sequence: CSVGNLMNTEAFF.

The chain carries TRBV21-1 and TRBJ2-5; the table's D call of TRBD2 was not tested on the DNA. TRBV21-1 is a pseudogene. The CDR3 is 12 residues long. This chain's CDR3 is CASTIAGETQYF. Here the CDR3 DNA reads TGTGCCAGCACAATCGCGGGGGAGACCCAGTACTTC.

This clonotype was detected only a few times. The V and J genes are TRBV25-1 and TRBJ2-1; no clear D. Germline V gene lookup returns CDR1 MGHDK and CDR2 SYGVNS. The V gene lost 7 bases and the J gene lost 6 bases, with 10 bases spanning the gap. The CDR3 is 12 residues long. CDR3 amino acids: CASNTQGNEQFF. CDR3 sequence (DNA): TGTGCCAGCAACACGCAAGGCAATGAGCAGTTCTTC.